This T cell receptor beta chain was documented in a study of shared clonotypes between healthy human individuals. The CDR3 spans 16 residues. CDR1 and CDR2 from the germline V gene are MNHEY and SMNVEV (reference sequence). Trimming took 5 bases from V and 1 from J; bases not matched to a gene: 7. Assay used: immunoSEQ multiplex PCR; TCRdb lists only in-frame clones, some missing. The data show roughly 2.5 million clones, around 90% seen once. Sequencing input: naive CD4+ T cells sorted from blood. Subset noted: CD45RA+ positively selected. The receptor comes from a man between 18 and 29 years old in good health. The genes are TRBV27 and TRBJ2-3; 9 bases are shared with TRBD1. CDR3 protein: CASSPGQGGGTDTQYF. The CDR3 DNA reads TGTGCCAGCAGTCCGGGACAGGGTGGGGGCACAGATACGCAGTATTTT.